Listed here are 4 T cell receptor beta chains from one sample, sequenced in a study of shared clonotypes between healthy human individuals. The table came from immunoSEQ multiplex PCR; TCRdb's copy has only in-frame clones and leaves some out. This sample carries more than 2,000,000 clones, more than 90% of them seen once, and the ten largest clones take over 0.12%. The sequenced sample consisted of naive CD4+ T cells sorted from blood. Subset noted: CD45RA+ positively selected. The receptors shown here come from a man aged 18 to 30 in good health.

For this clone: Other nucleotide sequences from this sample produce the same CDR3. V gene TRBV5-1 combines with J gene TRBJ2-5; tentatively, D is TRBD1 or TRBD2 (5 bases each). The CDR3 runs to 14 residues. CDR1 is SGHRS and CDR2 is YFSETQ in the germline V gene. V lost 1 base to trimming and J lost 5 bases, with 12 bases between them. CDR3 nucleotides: TGCGCCAGCAGCTTGACCCAGGGCGGGGAGACCCAGTACTTC. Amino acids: CASSLTQGGETQYF. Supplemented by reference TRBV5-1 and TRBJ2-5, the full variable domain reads KAGVTQTPRYLIKTRGQQVTLSCSPISGHRSVSWYQQTPGQGLQFLFEYFSETQRNKGNFPGRFSGRQFSNSRSEMNVSTLELGDSALYLCASSLTQGGETQYFGPGTRLLVL.

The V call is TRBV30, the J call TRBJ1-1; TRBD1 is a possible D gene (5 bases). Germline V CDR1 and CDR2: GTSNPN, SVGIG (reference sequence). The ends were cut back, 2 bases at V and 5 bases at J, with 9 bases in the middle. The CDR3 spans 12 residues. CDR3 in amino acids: CAWSRGQTEAFF. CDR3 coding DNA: TGTGCCTGGAGTCGGGGCCAGACTGAAGCTTTCTTT.

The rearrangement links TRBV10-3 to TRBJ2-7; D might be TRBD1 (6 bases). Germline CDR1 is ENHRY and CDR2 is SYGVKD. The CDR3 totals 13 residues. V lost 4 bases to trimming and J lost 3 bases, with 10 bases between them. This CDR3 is CAISVQGHYEQYF. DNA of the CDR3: TGTGCCATCAGTGTGCAGGGACACTACGAGCAGTACTTC.

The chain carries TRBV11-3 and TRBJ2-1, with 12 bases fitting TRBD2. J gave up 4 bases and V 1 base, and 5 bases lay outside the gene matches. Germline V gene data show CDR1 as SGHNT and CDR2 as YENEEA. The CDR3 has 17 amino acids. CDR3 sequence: CASSLGWTSGVYNEQFF. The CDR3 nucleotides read TGTGCCAGCAGCTTAGGCTGGACTAGCGGGGTATACAATGAGCAGTTCTTC.